This T cell receptor (beta chain) was retrieved from a study of blood T cells in healthy people across ages. Trimming took 2 bases from V and 8 from J, leaving 7 bases between them. The CDR3 loop spans 12 amino acids. Germline lookup yields CDR1 SGHVS and CDR2 FQNEAQ. Study findings and constraints: CMV status of donors was unknown, possibly confounding expanded clonotype changes. Long-lived donors carried more naive CD4+ cells and greater diversity than aged donors.

Many counts were recorded for this clonotype. The antigen remains undetermined. Together with a sample-barcoded 5' primer, a J-beta primer mix was included in a second PCR lasting about 6 to 11 cycles. TCRdb fed the 5' RACE reads into MiXCR, producing one record per CDR3 protein. There are 600,000 or so distinct CDR3 sequences in the sample; about 30% occur only once, and approximately 14% lies in the top ten. This TCR was recovered from an elderly woman in good health. The sequencing sample was made of blood. This chain joins TRBV7-8 and TRBJ2-1; D not certain. The CDR3: CASSLTAYEQFF. The CDR3 DNA follows: TGTGCCAGCAGCTTAACGGCTTATGAGCAGTTCTTC. Filled out from reference TRBV7-8 and TRBJ2-1, the complete variable domain reads GAGVSQSPRYKVAKRGQDVALRCDPISGHVSLFWYQQALGQGPEFLTYFQNEAQLDKSGLPSDRFFAERPEGSVSTLKIQRTQQEDSAVYLCASSLTAYEQFFGPGTRLTVL.